What follows are 17 T cell receptor beta chains derived from one specimen sequenced in a study of T cells in Graves' hyperthyroidism and ophthalmopathy. Amplification targeted TCR beta CDR3 regions from RNA transcripts. During a first-round RT-PCR of the TCR CDR3, the HTBI primer set was used. TCRdb reprocessed the multiplex PCR reads with MiXCR, giving one entry per CDR3 protein. The sample has a few hundred thousand distinct CDR3 sequences, roughly an eighth seen once; the top ten hold about a third. The sample consisted of blood. The origin of the receptors is a woman in her thirties or forties with Graves' ophthalmopathy.

There are a few counts of this clonotype. The CDR3 region is CSLSEYGRAGDNEQFF. The CDR3 coding sequence is TGCAGTCTTAGCGAGTACGGGAGGGCCGGGGACAATGAGCAGTTCTTC. The chain carries TRBV20-1 and TRBJ2-1; 8 positions match TRBD2. The V gene's germline CDR1 is DFQATT and CDR2 SNEGSKA (reference sequence). The CDR3 length is 16 residues. The J segment lost 5 bases and the V segment lost 8 bases, leaving 17 bases of the junction unmatched.

The chain employs TRBV6-1 and TRBJ1-2; D is unclear. Between the trimmed V and J ends, which lost 6 bases and 6 bases, there was a span of 26 bases. This CDR3 has 17 residues. From germline, CDR1 is MNHNS and CDR2 SASEGT. CDR3 in amino acids: CASRRNNAGSAGHGYTF. CDR3 bases: TGTGCCAGCAGAAGAAACAACGCCGGTAGTGCCGGGCATGGCTACACCTTC.

This clonotype appeared many times. V usage is TRBV30 and J usage is TRBJ2-1, with 11 bases that match TRBD1. This CDR3 region has 16 residues. Germline lookup yields CDR1 GTSNPN and CDR2 SVGIG (reference sequence). After removal of 1 base from V and 7 bases from J, the junction contained 9 bases not matched to a gene. CDR3 bases: TGTGCCTGGAGTGACCTGGACAGGGGGCTAGAGAATGAGCAGTTCTTC. It is translated as CAWSDLDRGLENEQFF.

There are many counts of this clonotype. The rearrangement links TRBV20-1 to TRBJ2-7; tentative D call: TRBD1 (6 bases). The ends were cut back, 3 bases at V and 0 bases at J, with 12 bases in the middle. The CDR3 sequence is 14 residues long. Germline V gene sequence: CDR1 DFQATT, CDR2 SNEGSKA (reference sequence). CDR3 loop: CSASGTRSSYEQYF. CDR3 nucleotide sequence: TGCAGTGCTAGTGGGACACGGAGCTCCTACGAGCAGTACTTC.

To note about this clonotype: A read error is possible here, since a much larger clone lies one base away. This chain uses TRBV2 with TRBJ1-2; no definite D call. Germline V CDR1 and CDR2: SNHLY, FYNNEI. The CDR3 length is 10 residues. The CDR3 region is CVSGNYGYTF. CDR3 DNA: TGTGTCAGCGGGAACTATGGCTACACCTTC.

This clonotype was counted many times. This chain joins TRBV2 and TRBJ1-5; D is perhaps TRBD1 (6 bases). The V gene's germline CDR1 is SNHLY and CDR2 FYNNEI. The V end was cut by 1 base, the J end by 10 bases, with 14 bases between. CDR3 length: 14 amino acids. CDR3 sequence (DNA): TGTGCCAGCAGTGAAGACAGGGTAAGGTCACCCCAGCATTTT. Translating gives CASSEDRVRSPQHF.

This clonotype appeared many times. V gene TRBV10-3 combines with J gene TRBJ2-3; 7 bases line up with TRBD1. Losses at the gene ends were 5 bases for V and 0 bases for J; bases not matched to a gene: 2. Germline-derived CDR1 and CDR2 are ENHRY and SYGVKD. This CDR3 is built from 14 residues. The CDR3 bases are TGTGCCATCAGTCCGACAGGGAGCACAGATACGCAGTATTTT. This sequence encodes CAISPTGSTDTQYF.

This clonotype was counted ten times or more. The gene calls are TRBV10-3 and TRBJ1-1; possibly TRBD1 for D (5 bases). The CDR3 totals 13 residues. The germline V and J ends were trimmed by 0 bases and 11 bases, with 13 bases remaining between them. The germline CDR1 and CDR2 sequences are ENHRY and SYGVKD. CDR3 loop: CAISESEQAWAFF. The CDR3 bases are TGTGCCATCAGTGAGTCTGAACAGGCGTGGGCTTTCTTT.

The chain has TRBV5-1 and TRBJ1-1; D gene ambiguous. V lost 0 bases and J 5 bases, leaving 11 bases between the germline ends. CDR3 length: 14 residues. Germline loops: CDR1 SGHRS, CDR2 YFSETQ. CDR3 sequence: CASSLGARETEAFF. The CDR3 nucleotides read TGCGCCAGCAGCTTGGGGGCGCGAGAGACTGAAGCTTTCTTT.

This clonotype was observed at least ten times. The chain combines TRBV20-1 with TRBJ1-5, with D hard to call. CDR3 length equals 16 residues. The ends were cut back, 0 bases at V and 0 bases at J, with 12 bases in the middle. CDR1 and CDR2 from the germline V gene are DFQATT and SNEGSKA (reference sequence). The CDR3 sequence: CSAREWTEYSNQPQHF. The CDR3, as DNA: TGCAGTGCTAGAGAATGGACGGAATATAGCAATCAGCCCCAGCATTTT.

There are many counts of this clonotype. The chain links TRBV16 to TRBJ1-2; no definite D call. In germline, CDR1 is KGHSY, CDR2 FQNENV. This CDR3 has 14 amino acids. V was cut by 4 bases and J by 2 bases, with 11 bases left in between. The CDR3 reads CASSPRTENYGYTF. CDR3 sequence (DNA): TGTGCCAGCAGCCCCAGGACGGAAAACTATGGCTACACCTTC. Full variable domain (remainder filled in from reference TRBV16 and TRBJ1-2): GEEVAQTPKHLVRGEGQKAKLYCAPIKGHSYVFWYQQVLKNEFKFLISFQNENVFDETGMPKERFSAKCLPNSPCSLEIQATKLEDSAVYFCASSPRTENYGYTFGSGTRLTVV.

This clonotype has only a few counts. This chain links TRBV9 with TRBJ1-1, with D tentatively TRBD1 (5 bases). The germline V and J ends were trimmed by 5 bases and 2 bases, with 13 bases remaining between them. The CDR3 sequence is 14 residues long. The V gene's germline CDR1 is SGDLS and CDR2 YYNGEE. The CDR3 bases are TGTGCCAGCAGGCCCCAGGGATTTAACACTGAAGCTTTCTTT. Translation gives CASRPQGFNTEAFF.

This clonotype was observed a handful of times. A much larger clone lies a single base off, so this may be a read error. The chain joins TRBV28 to TRBJ2-7, with 7 bases fitting TRBD1. Germline values: CDR1 MDHEN, CDR2 SYDVKM. Trimming at V came to 4 bases and at J to 5 bases, leaving 2 bases not matched to a gene. This CDR3 comprises 12 residues. In nucleotides, the CDR3 is TGTGCCAGCAGTTCGGGACAGAACGAGCAGTACTTC. It is translated as CASSSGQNEQYF.

This clonotype came up many times. The V and J genes are TRBV5-6 and TRBJ1-2, with D possibly TRBD1 on 5 matching bases. Germline V gene lookup returns CDR1 SGHDT and CDR2 YYEEEE. The CDR3 spans 13 residues. The V and J ends lost 3 bases and 5 bases respectively, with 11 bases between them. CDR3 DNA: TGTGCCAGCAGCTACCAGGGAAGGTATGGCTACACCTTC. This sequence encodes CASSYQGRYGYTF.

V gene TRBV29-1 combines with J gene TRBJ2-1; D is tentatively TRBD1 or TRBD2 (5 bases each). This CDR3 has 11 amino acids. The V gene lost 5 bases and the J gene lost 7 bases, with 9 bases spanning the gap. Germline V gene sequence: CDR1 SQVTM, CDR2 ANQGSEA. The CDR3 here is CSVFGGNEQFF. The CDR3 DNA sequence: TGCAGCGTTTTTGGGGGAAATGAGCAGTTCTTC.

This clonotype was detected ten times or more. The chain employs TRBV6-1 and TRBJ2-5; maybe TRBD2 (5 bases). Trimming took 5 bases from V and 5 from J, leaving 15 bases between them. The germline gives CDR1 MNHNS, CDR2 SASEGT. The CDR3 has 14 amino acids. For the CDR3, the DNA is TGTGCCAGCAGTCCGCCGGACTTATGGGAGACCCAGTACTTC. This translates into CASSPPDLWETQYF.

This clonotype was seen many times. The V and J genes are TRBV27 and TRBJ2-1; D not resolved. The CDR3 length is 13 residues. The V gene's germline CDR1 is MNHEY and CDR2 SMNVEV (reference sequence). The V gene lost 3 bases and the J gene lost 7 bases, with 10 bases spanning the gap. CDR3 region: CASSFSTPNEQFF. The CDR3 DNA reads TGTGCCAGCAGTTTTTCTACTCCAAATGAGCAGTTCTTC.